The clone carrying this T cell receptor beta chain was counted only a few times. Antigen unknown. The germline V gene has CDR1 KGHDR and CDR2 SFDVKD. CDR3 length equals 17 residues. V was pared by 2 bases and J by 4 bases, with 12 bases of the junction left unmatched. The sample originates from a study of T cells in Graves' hyperthyroidism and ophthalmopathy. Study-wide findings and caveats: Clonotypes that were expanded in thyroid above 0.001 mostly appeared in blood too.

Exclusion followed for patients with uncontrolled infection, other autoimmune disease, pregnancy or lactation. What was amplified from RNA transcripts were TCR beta CDR3 regions. With the HTBI primer set, the TCR CDR3 went through a first round of RT-PCR. MiXCR, applied by TCRdb to the multiplex PCR reads, yields one record per CDR3 protein. The sample lists under 400,000 distinct CDR3 sequences, approximately 15% occurring once. Sequenced input: blood. This receptor was identified in a young man with Graves' hyperthyroidism. The chain joins TRBV24-1 to TRBJ2-7; 8 nucleotides agree with TRBD1. The CDR3 region has the DNA TGTGCCACCAGTGATTCCCGGGGGACAGGTGTCCGTTACGAGCAGTACTTC. It yields the protein CATSDSRGTGVRYEQYF.